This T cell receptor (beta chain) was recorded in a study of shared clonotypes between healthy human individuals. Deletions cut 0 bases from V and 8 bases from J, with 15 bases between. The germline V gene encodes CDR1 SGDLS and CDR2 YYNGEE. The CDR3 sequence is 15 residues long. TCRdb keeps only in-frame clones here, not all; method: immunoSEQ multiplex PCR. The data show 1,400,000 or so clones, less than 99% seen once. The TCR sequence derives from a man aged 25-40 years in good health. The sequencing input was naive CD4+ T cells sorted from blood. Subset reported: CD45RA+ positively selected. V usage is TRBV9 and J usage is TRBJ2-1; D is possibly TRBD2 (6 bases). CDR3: CASSVGAAGGHEQFF. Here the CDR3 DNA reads TGTGCCAGCAGCGTAGGCGCCGCCGGGGGACATGAGCAGTTCTTC. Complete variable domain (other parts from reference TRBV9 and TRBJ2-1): DSGVTQTPKHLITATGQRVTLRCSPRSGDLSVYWYQQSLDQGLQFLIQYYNGEERAKGNILERFSAQQFPDLHSELNLSSLELGDSALYFCASSVGAAGGHEQFFGPGTRLTVL.